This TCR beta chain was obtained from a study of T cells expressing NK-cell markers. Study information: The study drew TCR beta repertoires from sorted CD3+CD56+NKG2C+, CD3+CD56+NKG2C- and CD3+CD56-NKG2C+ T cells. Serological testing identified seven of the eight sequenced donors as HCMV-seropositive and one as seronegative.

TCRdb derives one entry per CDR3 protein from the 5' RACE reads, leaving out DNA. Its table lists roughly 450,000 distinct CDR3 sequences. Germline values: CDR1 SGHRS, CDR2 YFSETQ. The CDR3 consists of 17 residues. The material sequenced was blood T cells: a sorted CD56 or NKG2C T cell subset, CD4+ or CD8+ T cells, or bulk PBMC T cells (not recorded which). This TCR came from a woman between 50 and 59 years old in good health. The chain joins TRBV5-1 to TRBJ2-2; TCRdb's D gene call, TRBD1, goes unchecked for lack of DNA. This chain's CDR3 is CASSLIQGGFNTGELFF.